This T cell receptor (beta chain) comes out of a study of cytomegalovirus exposure and HLA in healthy donors. In the study overall: Within an early data release were 80 million to 90 million unique TCRs drawn from HLA-typed donors. Study-level results: TCR association rates varied by HLA locus in a later analysis, with DRB1 highest and HLA-C lowest. Most of the TCR beta V segments (in an earlier analysis) were productive either about 87% or about 30% of the time. Rarity characterized most TCR sequences, yet some public TCRs appeared in many donors.

It was with 60 Vbeta and 13 Jbeta primers that the PCR ran. Using immunoSEQ multiplex PCR, the repertoire was profiled, and TCRdb retains in-frame clones only, with some absent. Of 100,000 to 150,000 clones listed, around 80% are singletons. Comments on this clone: The antigen is undetermined.

Germline CDR1 is SQVTM and CDR2 is ANQGSEA. This CDR3 spans 13 amino acids. V gave up 6 bases and J gave up 8 bases; unmatched junction bases: 10. The TCR comes from a man aged 25-40 years in good health and CMV-seropositive. The rearrangement links TRBV29-1 to TRBJ2-4; TRBD1 matches at 7 bases. The sequenced sample consisted of PBMCs. CDR3: CSVMTGLIDIQYF. DNA of the CDR3: TGCAGCGTGATGACAGGGCTTATAGACATTCAGTACTTC.